Below are 30 T cell receptor beta chains sequenced from a single sample in a study of T cells in Graves' hyperthyroidism and ophthalmopathy. TCR beta CDR3 regions were amplified from RNA. Carried out on the TCR CDR3, a first-round RT-PCR used the HTBI primer set. TCRdb ran MiXCR on the multiplex PCR reads and lists one entry per CDR3 protein. The table records hundreds of thousands of distinct CDR3 sequences, 22% of them present only once. Sequencing was done on a sample of blood. The receptors originated from a man aged 25-40 years with Graves' ophthalmopathy.

This clonotype was detected many times. This chain joins TRBV5-1 and TRBJ2-7; 9 nucleotides line up with TRBD2. Trimming took 0 bases from V and 5 from J; bases not matched to a gene: 12. Per the germline V gene, CDR1 is SGHRS and CDR2 is YFSETQ. The CDR3 runs to 17 residues. Here the CDR3 reads CASSLATWTSALDEQYF. In DNA, the CDR3 is TGCGCCAGCAGCTTGGCCACCTGGACTAGCGCACTCGACGAGCAGTACTTC.

There are a few counts of this clonotype. The rearrangement uses TRBV4-1 and TRBJ2-1, with 13 positions matching TRBD2. Germline V CDR1 and CDR2: MGHRA, YSYEKL. The CDR3 contains 16 residues. The junction had 3 bases not matched to a gene; V was cut back by 4 bases and J by 3 bases. CDR3 protein: CASSLTSGRIYNEQFF. In nucleotides, the CDR3 is TGCGCCAGCAGCCTGACTAGCGGGAGGATCTACAATGAGCAGTTCTTC.

This clonotype was picked up many times. This chain uses TRBV12-3 or TRBV12-4 with TRBJ2-7; 10 bases fit TRBD1. This CDR3 has 15 residues. V lost 6 bases and J lost 3; bases outside the gene matches: 8. The CDR3 region is CASSSRDRGIYEQYF. CDR3 sequence (DNA): TGTGCCAGCAGCAGCCGGGACAGGGGCATCTACGAGCAGTACTTC.

V and J are TRBV6-1 and TRBJ2-1; D may be TRBD2 (6 bases). CDR3 length: 15 residues. The germline V gene has CDR1 MNHNS and CDR2 SASEGT. The V end was cut by 8 bases, the J end by 0 bases, with 14 bases between. The CDR3 is CASGISGSSYNEQFF. CDR3 in DNA: TGTGCCAGCGGGATTAGCGGTAGCTCCTACAATGAGCAGTTCTTC.

At least ten counts were recorded for this clonotype. The rearrangement uses TRBV7-2 and TRBJ2-1; no definite D call. V was trimmed by 2 bases and J by 5 bases, leaving 7 bases between them. The germline CDR1 and CDR2 sequences are SGHTA and FQGNSA. This CDR3 comprises 13 residues. CDR3 protein: CASSLYGDNEQFF. The CDR3, as DNA: TGTGCCAGCAGCTTATATGGAGACAATGAGCAGTTCTTC.

The chain links TRBV19 to TRBJ1-6; D is perhaps TRBD1 (5 bases). Germline loops: CDR1 LNHDA, CDR2 SQIVND (reference sequence). Trimming removed 5 bases from V and 8 bases from J, with 16 bases in between. The CDR3 is 15 amino acids. The DNA for the CDR3 is TGTGCCAGTAGTCCCCGGACAAGTGCGGATTCACCCCTCCACTTT. It is translated as CASSPRTSADSPLHF.

This clonotype was seen a few times. The DNA of the CDR3 is TGTGCCAGCAGCCAAGCGACCGGGTCTAGCTCCTACAATGAGCAGTTCTTC. Residues: CASSQATGSSSYNEQFF. This chain links TRBV4-2 with TRBJ2-1; D gene unclear. The germline V gene encodes CDR1 LGHNA and CDR2 YNFKEQ. The CDR3 loop spans 17 amino acids. Trimming shortened V by 1 base and J by 0 bases, and 13 bases separated the two germline ends.

The gene calls are TRBV10-2 and TRBJ2-1; the D gene is possibly TRBD2 (5 bases). The CDR3 loop spans 15 amino acids. Germline V gene lookup returns CDR1 WSHSY and CDR2 SAAADI. Deletions cut 6 bases from V and 5 bases from J, with 17 bases between. The CDR3 nucleotides are TGCGCCAGCAGCCGGGGAAGGAGCAGCAACAATGAGCAGTTCTTC. Translating it yields CASSRGRSSNNEQFF.

This clonotype was observed many times. The V gene is TRBV20-1, the J gene TRBJ2-3, with D possibly being TRBD2 (6 bases). Trimming cost V 0 bases and J 6 bases, with 16 bases left between them. Germline V gene lookup returns CDR1 DFQATT and CDR2 SNEGSKA (reference sequence). This CDR3 contains 15 residues. CDR3 sequence reads: CSAREGGVLLDTQYF. In DNA, the CDR3 is TGCAGTGCTAGAGAGGGCGGGGTCCTGCTGGATACGCAGTATTTT.

This chain joins TRBV2 and TRBJ1-5; D is unclear. Germline V gene sequence: CDR1 SNHLY, CDR2 FYNNEI. V shed 6 bases and J shed 0 bases, with 15 bases lying between them. The CDR3 runs to 16 residues. The CDR3 protein is CASRGDWDYSNQPQHF. The DNA for the CDR3 is TGTGCCAGCAGGGGAGACTGGGATTATAGCAATCAGCCCCAGCATTTT.

The chain couples TRBV3-1 to TRBJ1-2; 7 bases map to TRBD1. This CDR3 is 14 amino acids long. The germline V gene encodes CDR1 LGHDT and CDR2 YNNKEL (reference sequence). The V gene end was trimmed by 6 bases and the J gene end by 1 base; junction bases not matched to a gene: 5. CDR3 protein: CASSPGQVNYGYTF. CDR3 sequence (DNA): TGTGCCAGCAGTCCCGGACAGGTTAACTATGGCTACACCTTC. Using reference TRBV3-1 and TRBJ1-2 for the parts outside the CDR3, the full variable domain is DTAVSQTPKYLVTQMGNDKSIKCEQNLGHDTMYWYKQDSKKFLKIMFSYNNKELIINETVPNRFSPKSPDKAHLNLHINSLELGDSAVYFCASSPGQVNYGYTFGSGTRLTVV.

This clonotype was picked up a small number of times. The gene calls are TRBV5-1 and TRBJ2-3; D gene unclear. Looked up from germline, CDR1 is SGHRS and CDR2 is YFSETQ. V was clipped by 4 bases and J by 4 bases, with 16 bases between them. This CDR3 is 15 amino acids long. CDR3 region: CASSPLARGADTQYF. CDR3 nucleotide sequence: TGCGCCAGCAGCCCCCTTGCGAGAGGAGCAGATACGCAGTATTTT. Looking up the rest from reference TRBV5-1 and TRBJ2-3 gives the full variable domain: KAGVTQTPRYLIKTRGQQVTLSCSPISGHRSVSWYQQTPGQGLQFLFEYFSETQRNKGNFPGRFSGRQFSNSRSEMNVSTLELGDSALYLCASSPLARGADTQYFGPGTRLTVL.

This clonotype was counted at least ten times. This chain uses TRBV5-1 with TRBJ2-1, with TRBD2 identical over 15 bases. The germline gives CDR1 SGHRS, CDR2 YFSETQ. Unmatched junction bases numbered 2, after V lost 0 bases and J lost 10 bases. CDR3 size: 15 residues. The CDR3 DNA is TGCGCCAGCAGCTTGGAAGGGACTAGCGGGAGGGAGCAGTTCTTC. It encodes CASSLEGTSGREQFF.

This clonotype was picked up a small number of times. The J gene is TRBJ2-1, the V gene TRBV5-1; TRBD2 matches 8 bases. Germline loops: CDR1 SGHRS, CDR2 YFSETQ. The CDR3 is made up of 15 amino acids. V gave up 4 bases and J gave up 8 bases; unmatched junction bases: 11. CDR3 protein: CASSRREAGGDEQFF. In DNA form, the CDR3 reads TGCGCCAGCAGCCGCCGAGAGGCCGGGGGGGATGAGCAGTTCTTC.

At least ten counts were recorded for this clonotype. The chain's CDR3 is CASSKGLADPYEQYF. In nucleotides, the CDR3 is TGTGCCAGCAGCAAGGGACTAGCGGATCCCTACGAGCAGTACTTC. The chain carries TRBV7-2 and TRBJ2-7; 11 bases fit TRBD2. J was trimmed by 2 bases and V by 5 bases; bases with no gene match: 5. Germline V gene lookup returns CDR1 SGHTA and CDR2 FQGNSA. The CDR3 has 15 residues.

This clonotype has just one count. The DNA of the CDR3 is TGTGCCAGCAGTTACTCGGGGCTAGGGGGTCAGCCCCAGCATTTT. Its translation is CASSYSGLGGQPQHF. The chain recombines TRBV6-2 or TRBV6-3 with TRBJ1-5; maybe TRBD1 (6 bases). V gave up 0 bases and J gave up 6 bases, with 12 bases separating them. The CDR3 spans 15 residues. Germline V gives CDR1 MNHEY, CDR2 SVGEGT.

J is TRBJ1-2 and V is TRBV28; D is perhaps TRBD1 (5 bases). The ends were cut back, 6 bases at V and 6 bases at J, with 29 bases in the middle. Germline V gives CDR1 MDHEN, CDR2 SYDVKM. This CDR3 has 18 residues. In DNA, the CDR3 is TGTGCCAGCAGATTCTCATCGTACGGGACCGAGGTTTGGGATGGCTACACCTTC. Its protein is CASRFSSYGTEVWDGYTF.

This clonotype has a count of ten or more. The chain carries TRBV30 and TRBJ2-5; 7 positions match TRBD2. The CDR3 extends over 12 amino acids. J lost 5 bases, V lost 3 bases, and 3 bases had no gene match. Germline values: CDR1 GTSNPN, CDR2 SVGIG (reference sequence). This CDR3 reads CAWRGDYETQYF. CDR3 bases: TGTGCCTGGAGGGGGGACTATGAGACCCAGTACTTC.

This clonotype was counted a few times. The chain recombines TRBV6-1 with TRBJ1-5; D remains ambiguous. Trimming left V 2 bases short and J 5 bases short, with 7 bases between. The CDR3 runs 13 residues. Looked up from germline, CDR1 is MNHNS and CDR2 is SASEGT. The CDR3 loop reads CASSENTDQPQHF. CDR3 DNA: TGTGCCAGCAGTGAAAACACCGATCAGCCCCAGCATTTT.

The chain uses TRBV4-1 and TRBJ1-4; D might be TRBD1 (6 bases). V was trimmed by 2 bases and J by 8 bases, leaving 12 bases between them. Germline V CDR1 and CDR2: MGHRA, YSYEKL. This CDR3 is built from 14 residues. The CDR3 sequence is CASSQRQDGEKLFF. CDR3 bases: TGCGCCAGCAGCCAAAGACAGGACGGGGAAAAACTGTTTTTT.

The CDR3 DNA is TGCAGTGCTGGGGTGGGACTAGCGGACTACGAGCAGTACTTC. Protein sequence: CSAGVGLADYEQYF. This chain connects TRBV20-1 to TRBJ2-7; 11 positions match TRBD2. The CDR3 is made up of 14 amino acids. V trimming: 5 bases; J trimming: 3 bases; junction bases outside the gene matches: 6. Germline CDR1 DFQATT, CDR2 SNEGSKA (reference sequence).

This clonotype was counted only a few times. The chain combines TRBV7-6 with TRBJ2-5; D gene uncertain. Germline V lookup: CDR1 SGHVS, CDR2 FNYEAQ. The CDR3 is 14 amino acids. Deletions cut 5 bases from V and 1 base from J, with 11 bases between. This CDR3 reads CASSHRAAQETQYF. CDR3 DNA sequence: TGTGCCAGCAGCCACCGCGCCGCCCAAGAGACCCAGTACTTC.

This chain links TRBV11-3 with TRBJ2-7; D might be TRBD2 (5 bases). Trimming removed 6 bases at V and 3 bases at J, with 12 bases between. CDR3 size: 13 residues. CDR1 and CDR2 (germline): SGHNT, YENEEA. This chain's CDR3 is CASRRGRVYEQYF. DNA for the CDR3: TGTGCCAGCAGGCGAGGGAGAGTCTACGAGCAGTACTTC.

This clonotype was counted ten times or more. The chain has TRBV6-1 and TRBJ2-7, with 7 bases matching TRBD1. The CDR3 is 15 amino acids. V was clipped by 5 bases and J by 0 bases; unmatched bases: 7. Per the germline V gene, CDR1 is MNHNS and CDR2 is SASEGT. CDR3 in DNA: TGTGCCAGCAGTTTCGACAGGGCTTCCTCCTACGAGCAGTACTTC. Its translation: CASSFDRASSYEQYF.

V is TRBV6-2 or TRBV6-3 and J is TRBJ2-1; D not certain. Trimming shortened V by 2 bases and J by 10 bases, and 15 bases separated the two germline ends. The CDR3 loop spans 14 amino acids. Germline V gene sequence: CDR1 MNHEY, CDR2 SVGEGT. The CDR3 reads CASSYLSQAREQFF. Here the CDR3 DNA reads TGTGCCAGCAGTTACCTTTCGCAGGCCAGGGAGCAGTTCTTC.

This clonotype turned up a few times. The chain has TRBV27 and TRBJ2-1, with TRBD1 identical over 8 bases. Germline values: CDR1 MNHEY, CDR2 SMNVEV (reference sequence). V lost 6 bases and J lost 1; bases outside the gene matches: 5. This CDR3 is built from 15 residues. CDR3 residues: CASRVRQGSYNEQFF. The CDR3, as DNA: TGTGCCAGCAGAGTCAGACAGGGGTCCTACAATGAGCAGTTCTTC.

The chain uses TRBV6-6 and TRBJ2-7; weak D call: TRBD1 (5 bases). Germline CDR1 reads MNHNY; CDR2 reads SVGAGI (reference sequence). Trimming shortened V by 0 bases and J by 8 bases, and 23 bases separated the two germline ends. There are 17 residues in the CDR3. Here the CDR3 reads CASSYSYSAGRNIKQYF. CDR3 DNA sequence: TGTGCCAGCAGTTACTCATATTCGGCAGGGCGAAACATCAAGCAGTACTTC.

This clonotype was counted at least ten times. The chain is built from TRBV3-1 and TRBJ1-1, with TRBD1 matching 10 bases. Germline trimming cut 5 bases from V and 2 bases from J; bases unmatched to any gene: 2. This CDR3 has 14 residues. Germline V gene data show CDR1 as LGHDT and CDR2 as YNNKEL (reference sequence). The CDR3 sequence: CASSGTGDNTEAFF. The CDR3 nucleotides read TGTGCCAGCAGCGGGACAGGGGATAACACTGAAGCTTTCTTT.

This clonotype was counted between two and nine times. J is TRBJ2-5 and V is TRBV6-1; a weak D match, TRBD2 (6 bases). The germline V gene encodes CDR1 MNHNS and CDR2 SASEGT. The CDR3 is made up of 13 amino acids. V gave up 6 bases and J gave up 5 bases, with 13 bases separating them. Written as DNA, the CDR3 is TGTGCCAGCAGGGGGGACTTGTGGGAGACCCAGTACTTC. Translated: CASRGDLWETQYF.

This clonotype is a singleton in its sample. J is TRBJ2-5 and V is TRBV3-1; the match to TRBD1 covers 9 bases. The CDR3 is 14 residues long. The germline V gene encodes CDR1 LGHDT and CDR2 YNNKEL (reference sequence). V lost 7 bases, J lost 6 bases, and 9 bases stayed unmatched. The CDR3 sequence is CASKGQGMSKTQYF. CDR3 bases: TGTGCCAGCAAGGGACAGGGAATGAGTAAGACCCAGTACTTC.